This paragraph covers one T cell receptor beta chain sequence. Its antigen remains unidentified. Base qualities were left out, and no much larger clone turns up one base away. The sample carries other DNA sequences with the same CDR3. Each donor gave one peripheral blood draw, roughly 0.12 L on average, collected into heparinised tubes. A BD FACSAria II was used to sort naive, central memory, regulatory and stem cell-like memory CD4+ T cells with a panel that included CD45RO, CCR7, CD25, CD127, CD95 and CD27. All sorted populations exceeded 95% purity. Right away, PBMCs were isolated by Lymphoprep density gradient centrifugation and were stained directly, with no culture step. So that batch effects would be minimized, each experiment stained and sorted samples in pairs, pairing one healthy donor with one patient. The data originate from a study of beta chain features in type 1 diabetes (dated by TCRdb to 2017 to 2018). With respect to the entire study: No differences in mean age, gender distribution, total cell number or subset yield were found between patients and healthy donors. A total of roughly 100 million sorted cells were examined across all samples, and the number of cells per subset was strongly correlated with RNA yield. In the study, recently diagnosed type 1 diabetes patients and matched healthy donors were compared on the TCRB repertoires of their sorted circulating CD4+ T cell subsets. Regulatory and stem cell-like memory subsets were isolated from only 8 patients and about eight healthy donors, whereas naive and central memory subsets came from all 30 or so donors.

The entire isolated RNA was reverse transcribed using the High Capacity cDNA Reverse Transcription Kit, and thus expressed TCRB transcripts were sequenced. Naive, central memory and regulatory T cell samples underwent deep immunoSEQ sequencing, averaging around 3.7 million total reads per sample. Sorted cells were lysed in RLT buffer, and RNA was extracted using DNase-treated RNeasy Micro or Mini kits according to cell number. Each cell subset was processed separately to prevent cross-contamination, with patient and healthy donor samples processed together. Using the immunoSEQ multiplex PCR, TCRB sequences were amplified from cDNA into 87-bp fragments spanning the CDR3 region. Amplicons were sequenced on the Illumina HiSeq platform. The source study handled its data this way. Synthetic template baselines were used to correct PCR bias computationally, reads within Hamming distance 2 were collapsed together, and singletons that could not be merged were discarded. Reads were aligned to IMGT to assign V, D and J genes, CDR3 length, and insertions or deletions at six rearrangement sites. Within each subset, clonotype counts were normalized to sorted cell number, after which true diversity and Gini coefficients were computed with the tcR R package. The overlap coefficient, calculated on TCRB nucleotide sequences, was used to quantify repertoire sharing. The table comes from immuneACCESS by way of TCRdb, which keeps in-frame sequences with V and J called. Part of the clones is missing from these tables; in studies checked, under half for an unresolved V gene and the rest for unknown reasons. V and J calls and clone size are as listed in that table; D and trimming were resolved from the DNA. The sample table holds around 320,000 clones, of which approximately 14% were seen once. The ten most abundant clones make up 6.7% of the sample.

Study-wide findings and limitations: Type 1 diabetes patients showed a moderate but significant shortening of TCRB CDR3 length in all four CD4+ subsets. Naive, central memory and regulatory TCRB repertoires appeared more similar among patients than among healthy donors. Sequencing cDNA rather than genomic DNA could over-represent highly expressing activated cells, although activation and CD3 levels did not differ between groups. Shorter templates might be favored by PCR, yet because patient and control samples were amplified and corrected together, any such skew would affect both groups equally. Only small numbers of individuals were included in the HLA sub-analyses, which left unresolved whether HLA type had any influence on TCRB rearrangement. At VDJ recombination sites, patients with type 1 diabetes made fewer insertions and deleted more nucleotides, a pattern implying thymic rearrangement abnormalities.

The CDR3 holds 14 amino acids from the cysteine to the phenylalanine. The DNA shown is the 42-base CDR3, in frame from base 1. V was cut back by 1 base and J by 10 bases, leaving a gap of 14 bases between them. From the germline V gene, CDR1 is KGHSH and CDR2 is LQKENI. This sequence uses TRBV18 and TRBJ2-1, with the D segment identity uncertain. Sequencing was carried out using central memory CD4+ T cells from blood. The source of this sequence is a man aged 25 to 40 in good health. The CDR3 in this case is CASSPRNNPNEQFF. The DNA reads as follows: TGTGCCAGCTCACCACGGAACAACCCCAACGAGCAGTTCTTC.